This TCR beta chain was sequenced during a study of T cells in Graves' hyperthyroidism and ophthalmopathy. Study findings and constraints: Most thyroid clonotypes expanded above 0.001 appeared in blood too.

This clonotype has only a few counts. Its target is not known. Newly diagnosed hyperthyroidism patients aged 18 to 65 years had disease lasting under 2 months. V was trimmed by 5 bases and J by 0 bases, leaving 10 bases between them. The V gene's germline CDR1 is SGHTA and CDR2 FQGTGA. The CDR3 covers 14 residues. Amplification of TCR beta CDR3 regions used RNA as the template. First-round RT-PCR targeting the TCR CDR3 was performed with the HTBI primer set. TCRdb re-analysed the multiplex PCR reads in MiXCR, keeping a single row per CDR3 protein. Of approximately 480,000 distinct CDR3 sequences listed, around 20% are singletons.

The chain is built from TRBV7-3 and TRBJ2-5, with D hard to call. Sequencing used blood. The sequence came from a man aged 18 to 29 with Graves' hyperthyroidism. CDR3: CASSPTGHQETQYF. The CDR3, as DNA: TGTGCCAGCAGCCCGACTGGTCACCAAGAGACCCAGTACTTC.